This T cell receptor beta chain was found in a study of Graves' ophthalmopathy and Graves' hyperthyroidism. The overall study: Calling hyperthyroidism stable required that no ophthalmopathy show up within 18 months of follow-up. Findings and caveats of the study: Most thyroid clonotypes expanded beyond 0.001 frequency were also found in blood. The study's model predicted ophthalmopathy progression at about 71% sensitivity and almost 75% specificity.

The V end lost 3 bases, the J end lost 4 bases, and 9 bases lay between the germline ends. This CDR3 contains 13 residues. In germline, CDR1 is SQVTM, CDR2 ANQGSEA. If patients had other autoimmune diseases, uncontrolled infections, pregnancy or lactation, they were excluded. This clonotype was counted ten times or more. Its antigen is undetermined. The sequenced template was RNA, covering the TCR beta CDR3 region. HTBI-primed first-round RT-PCR preceded second-round multiplex PCR. TCRdb re-analysed the multiplex PCR reads in MiXCR, keeping a single row per CDR3 protein. The sample contains 900,000 to 1,200,000 distinct CDR3 sequences, about 35% of which appear only once.

The receptor's source is an adult man with Graves' hyperthyroidism. The sequencing sample was made of peripheral blood or thyroid tissue (not recorded which). The chain combines TRBV29-1 with TRBJ2-2; D is unresolved. The CDR3 DNA is TGCAGCGTTGATCGGAGTCGCACCGGGGAGCTGTTTTTT. This translates into CSVDRSRTGELFF.